This entry describes one TCR beta chain. The repertoire was sequenced with immunoSEQ multiplex PCR; TCRdb's copy has only in-frame clones and lacks some. The data contain about 700,000 clones, under 95% of them singletons. The CDR3 loop spans 15 amino acids. Germline assignment: CDR1 SEHNR and CDR2 FQNEAQ (reference sequence). Trimming took 5 bases from V and 6 from J, leaving 16 bases between them. The sample is drawn from a study of shared clonotypes between healthy human individuals. Selected positively for CCR7 and CD45RO-negative, naive CD8 cells excluded terminally differentiated effector memory CD45RA+ cells.

The specimen sequenced was naive CD8+ T cells sorted from blood. The chain employs TRBV7-9 and TRBJ2-2; D assignment may be TRBD1 or TRBD2 (6 bases each). The TCR originated in a man in his thirties or forties in good health. In DNA form, the CDR3 reads TGTGCCAGCAGCCACCCCCAGGGGAGGCCCGGGGAGCTGTTTTTT. Encoded protein: CASSHPQGRPGELFF.